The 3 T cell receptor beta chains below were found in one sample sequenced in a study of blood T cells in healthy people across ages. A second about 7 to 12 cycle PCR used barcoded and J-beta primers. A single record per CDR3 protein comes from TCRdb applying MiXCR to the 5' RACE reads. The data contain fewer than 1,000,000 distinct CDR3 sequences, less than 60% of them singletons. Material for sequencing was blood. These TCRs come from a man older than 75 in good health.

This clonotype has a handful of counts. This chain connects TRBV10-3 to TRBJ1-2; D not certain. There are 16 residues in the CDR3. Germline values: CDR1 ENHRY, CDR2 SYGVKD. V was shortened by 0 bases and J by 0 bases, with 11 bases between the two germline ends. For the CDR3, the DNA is TGTGCCATCAGTGAGTCGACGGTGATCACTAACTATGGCTACACCTTC. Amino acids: CAISESTVITNYGYTF.

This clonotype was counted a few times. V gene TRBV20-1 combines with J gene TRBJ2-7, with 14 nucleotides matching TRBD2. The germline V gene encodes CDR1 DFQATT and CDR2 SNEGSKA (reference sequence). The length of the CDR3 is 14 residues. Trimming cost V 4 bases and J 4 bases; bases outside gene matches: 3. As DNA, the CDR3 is TGCAGTGCTAAACGACTAGCGGGAGGGTACGAGCAGTACTTC. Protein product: CSAKRLAGGYEQYF.

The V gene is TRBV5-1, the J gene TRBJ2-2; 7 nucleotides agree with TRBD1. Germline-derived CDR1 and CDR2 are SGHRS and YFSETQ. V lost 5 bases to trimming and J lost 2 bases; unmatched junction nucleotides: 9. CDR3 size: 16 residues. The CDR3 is CASRDSGTANTGELFF. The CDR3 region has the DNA TGCGCCAGCAGGGATTCCGGGACAGCCAACACCGGGGAGCTGTTTTTT.